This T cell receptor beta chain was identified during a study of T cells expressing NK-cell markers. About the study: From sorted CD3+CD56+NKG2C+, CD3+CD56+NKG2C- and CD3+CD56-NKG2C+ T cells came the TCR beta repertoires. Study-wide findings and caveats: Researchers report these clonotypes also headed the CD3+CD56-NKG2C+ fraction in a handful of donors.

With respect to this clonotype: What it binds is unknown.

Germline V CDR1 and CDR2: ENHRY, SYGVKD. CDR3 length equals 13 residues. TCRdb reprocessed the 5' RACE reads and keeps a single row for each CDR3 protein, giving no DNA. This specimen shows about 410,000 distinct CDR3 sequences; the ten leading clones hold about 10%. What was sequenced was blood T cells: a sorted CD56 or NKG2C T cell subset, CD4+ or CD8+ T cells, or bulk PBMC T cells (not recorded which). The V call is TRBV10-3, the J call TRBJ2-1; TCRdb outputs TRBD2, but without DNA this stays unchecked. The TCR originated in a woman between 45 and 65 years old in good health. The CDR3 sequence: CAIGLAGVYEQFF.